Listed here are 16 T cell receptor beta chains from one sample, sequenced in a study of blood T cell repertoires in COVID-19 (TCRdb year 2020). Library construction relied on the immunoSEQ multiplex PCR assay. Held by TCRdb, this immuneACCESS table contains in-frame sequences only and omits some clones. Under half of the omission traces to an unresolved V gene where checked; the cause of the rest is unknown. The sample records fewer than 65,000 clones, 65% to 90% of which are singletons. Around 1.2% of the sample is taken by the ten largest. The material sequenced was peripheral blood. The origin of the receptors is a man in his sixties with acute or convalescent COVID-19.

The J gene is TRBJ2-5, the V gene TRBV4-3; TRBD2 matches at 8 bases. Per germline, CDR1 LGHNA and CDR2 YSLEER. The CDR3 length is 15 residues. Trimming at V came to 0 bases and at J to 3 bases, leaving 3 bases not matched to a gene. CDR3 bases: TGCGCCAGCAGCCAAGATGGGCGGGGGGAAGAGACCCAGTACTTC. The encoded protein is CASSQDGRGEETQYF.

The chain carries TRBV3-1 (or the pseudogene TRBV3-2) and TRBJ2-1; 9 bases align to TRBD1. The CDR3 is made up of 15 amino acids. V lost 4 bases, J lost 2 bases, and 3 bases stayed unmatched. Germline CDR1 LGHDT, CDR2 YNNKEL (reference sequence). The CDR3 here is CASSPRDRAYNEQFF. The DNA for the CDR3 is TGTGCCAGCAGCCCCCGGGACAGGGCCTACAATGAGCAGTTCTTC.

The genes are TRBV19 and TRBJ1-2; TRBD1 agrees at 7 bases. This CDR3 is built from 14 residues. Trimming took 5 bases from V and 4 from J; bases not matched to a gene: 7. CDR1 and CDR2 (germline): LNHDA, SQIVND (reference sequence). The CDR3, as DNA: TGTGCCAGTAGTCCCCGGGACAGTACCTATGGCTACACCTTC. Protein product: CASSPRDSTYGYTF.

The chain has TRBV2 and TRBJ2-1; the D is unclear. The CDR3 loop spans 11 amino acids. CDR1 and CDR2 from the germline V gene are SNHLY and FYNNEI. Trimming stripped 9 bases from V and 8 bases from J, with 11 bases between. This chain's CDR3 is CASGQLDEQFF. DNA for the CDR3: TGTGCCAGTGGGCAGTTAGATGAGCAGTTCTTC.

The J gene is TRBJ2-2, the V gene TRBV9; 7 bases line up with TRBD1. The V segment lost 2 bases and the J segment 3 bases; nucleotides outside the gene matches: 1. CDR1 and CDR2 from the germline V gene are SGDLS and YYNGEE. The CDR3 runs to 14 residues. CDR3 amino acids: CASSVQGDTGELFF. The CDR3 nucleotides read TGTGCCAGCAGCGTCCAGGGGGACACCGGGGAGCTGTTTTTT.

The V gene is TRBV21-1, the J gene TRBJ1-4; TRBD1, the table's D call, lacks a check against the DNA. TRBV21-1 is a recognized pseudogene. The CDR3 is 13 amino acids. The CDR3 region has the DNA TGTGCCAGCCCTCAGTGGGCCGATGAAAAACTGTTTTTT. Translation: CASPQWADEKLFF.

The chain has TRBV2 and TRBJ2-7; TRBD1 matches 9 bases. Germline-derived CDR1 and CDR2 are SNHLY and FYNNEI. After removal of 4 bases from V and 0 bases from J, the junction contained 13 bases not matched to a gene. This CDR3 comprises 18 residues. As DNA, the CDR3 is TGTGCCAGCAGTGGGAGACAGGGGGTGCCCCTCCTCTCCTACGAGCAGTACTTC. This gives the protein CASSGRQGVPLLSYEQYF. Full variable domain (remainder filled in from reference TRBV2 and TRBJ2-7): EPEVTQTPSHQVTQMGQEVILRCVPISNHLYFYWYRQILGQKVEFLVSFYNNEISEKSEIFDDQFSVERPDGSNFTLKIRSTKLEDSAMYFCASSGRQGVPLLSYEQYFGPGTRLTVT.

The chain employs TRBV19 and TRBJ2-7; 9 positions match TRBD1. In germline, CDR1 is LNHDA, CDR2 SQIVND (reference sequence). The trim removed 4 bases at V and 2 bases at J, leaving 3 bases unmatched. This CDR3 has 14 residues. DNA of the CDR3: TGTGCCAGTAGTAGGAACAGGGGGCCCTACGAGCAGTACTTC. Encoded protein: CASSRNRGPYEQYF.

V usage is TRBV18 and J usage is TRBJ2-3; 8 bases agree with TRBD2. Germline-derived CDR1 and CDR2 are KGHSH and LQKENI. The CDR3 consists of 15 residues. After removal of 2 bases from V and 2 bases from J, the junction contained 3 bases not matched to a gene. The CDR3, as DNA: TGTGCCAGCTCACCAACGGGAGGGAACACAGATACGCAGTATTTT. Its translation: CASSPTGGNTDTQYF.

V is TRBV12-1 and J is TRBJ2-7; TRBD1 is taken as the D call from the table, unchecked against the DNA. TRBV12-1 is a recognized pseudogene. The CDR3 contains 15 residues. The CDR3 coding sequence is TGTGCCAGCAGCCCCCGGCGTAGGGGATACCACGAGCAGTACTTC. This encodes CASSPRRRGYHEQYF.

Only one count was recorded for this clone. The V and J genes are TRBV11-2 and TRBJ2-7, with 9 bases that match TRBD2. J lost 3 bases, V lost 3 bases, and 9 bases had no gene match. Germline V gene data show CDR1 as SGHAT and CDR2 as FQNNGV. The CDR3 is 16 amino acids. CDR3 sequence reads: CASSFSGSTSYYEQYF. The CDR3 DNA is TGTGCCAGCAGCTTTAGCGGGAGTACCTCCTACTACGAGCAGTACTTC.

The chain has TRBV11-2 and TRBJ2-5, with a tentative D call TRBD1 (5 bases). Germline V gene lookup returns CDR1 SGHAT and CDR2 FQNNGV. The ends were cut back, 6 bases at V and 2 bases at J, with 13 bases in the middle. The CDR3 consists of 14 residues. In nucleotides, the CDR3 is TGTGCCAGCAGTTACCGACAGACGCAAGAGACCCAGTACTTC. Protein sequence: CASSYRQTQETQYF. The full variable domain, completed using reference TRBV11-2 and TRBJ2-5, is EAGVAQSPRYKIIEKRQSVAFWCNPISGHATLYWYQQILGQGPKLLIQFQNNGVVDDSQLPKDRFSAERLKGVDSTLKIQPAKLEDSAVYLCASSYRQTQETQYFGPGTRLLVL.

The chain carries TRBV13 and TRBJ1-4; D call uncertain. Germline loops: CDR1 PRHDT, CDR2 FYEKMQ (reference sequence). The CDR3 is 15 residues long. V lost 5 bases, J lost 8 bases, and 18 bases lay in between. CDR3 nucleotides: TGTGCCAGCAGCGAACGGGATTCCCTAAAGGAAAAACTGTTTTTT. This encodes CASSERDSLKEKLFF.

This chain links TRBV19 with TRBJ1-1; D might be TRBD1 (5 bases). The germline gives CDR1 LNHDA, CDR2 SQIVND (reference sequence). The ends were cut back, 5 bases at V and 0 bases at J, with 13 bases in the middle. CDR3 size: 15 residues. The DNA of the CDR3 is TGTGCCAGTAGTCCGACGACAGTGGTGAACACTGAAGCTTTCTTT. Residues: CASSPTTVVNTEAFF.

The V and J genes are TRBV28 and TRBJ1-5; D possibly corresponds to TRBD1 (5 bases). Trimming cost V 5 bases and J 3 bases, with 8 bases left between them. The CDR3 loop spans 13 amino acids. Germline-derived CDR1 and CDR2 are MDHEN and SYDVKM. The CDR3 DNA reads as TGTGCCAGCAGTCAGGGTTTCAATCAGCCCCAGCATTTT. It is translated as CASSQGFNQPQHF.

CDR3 nucleotide sequence: TGTGCCAGCAGTGTACCGCGGAGCGTCCAAAATCAGCCCCAGCATTTT. Protein: CASSVPRSVQNQPQHF. The V call is TRBV28, the J call TRBJ1-5, with D unclear. This CDR3 has 16 residues. Germline CDR1 reads MDHEN; CDR2 reads SYDVKM. V lost 5 bases and J 4 bases, leaving 18 bases between the germline ends.